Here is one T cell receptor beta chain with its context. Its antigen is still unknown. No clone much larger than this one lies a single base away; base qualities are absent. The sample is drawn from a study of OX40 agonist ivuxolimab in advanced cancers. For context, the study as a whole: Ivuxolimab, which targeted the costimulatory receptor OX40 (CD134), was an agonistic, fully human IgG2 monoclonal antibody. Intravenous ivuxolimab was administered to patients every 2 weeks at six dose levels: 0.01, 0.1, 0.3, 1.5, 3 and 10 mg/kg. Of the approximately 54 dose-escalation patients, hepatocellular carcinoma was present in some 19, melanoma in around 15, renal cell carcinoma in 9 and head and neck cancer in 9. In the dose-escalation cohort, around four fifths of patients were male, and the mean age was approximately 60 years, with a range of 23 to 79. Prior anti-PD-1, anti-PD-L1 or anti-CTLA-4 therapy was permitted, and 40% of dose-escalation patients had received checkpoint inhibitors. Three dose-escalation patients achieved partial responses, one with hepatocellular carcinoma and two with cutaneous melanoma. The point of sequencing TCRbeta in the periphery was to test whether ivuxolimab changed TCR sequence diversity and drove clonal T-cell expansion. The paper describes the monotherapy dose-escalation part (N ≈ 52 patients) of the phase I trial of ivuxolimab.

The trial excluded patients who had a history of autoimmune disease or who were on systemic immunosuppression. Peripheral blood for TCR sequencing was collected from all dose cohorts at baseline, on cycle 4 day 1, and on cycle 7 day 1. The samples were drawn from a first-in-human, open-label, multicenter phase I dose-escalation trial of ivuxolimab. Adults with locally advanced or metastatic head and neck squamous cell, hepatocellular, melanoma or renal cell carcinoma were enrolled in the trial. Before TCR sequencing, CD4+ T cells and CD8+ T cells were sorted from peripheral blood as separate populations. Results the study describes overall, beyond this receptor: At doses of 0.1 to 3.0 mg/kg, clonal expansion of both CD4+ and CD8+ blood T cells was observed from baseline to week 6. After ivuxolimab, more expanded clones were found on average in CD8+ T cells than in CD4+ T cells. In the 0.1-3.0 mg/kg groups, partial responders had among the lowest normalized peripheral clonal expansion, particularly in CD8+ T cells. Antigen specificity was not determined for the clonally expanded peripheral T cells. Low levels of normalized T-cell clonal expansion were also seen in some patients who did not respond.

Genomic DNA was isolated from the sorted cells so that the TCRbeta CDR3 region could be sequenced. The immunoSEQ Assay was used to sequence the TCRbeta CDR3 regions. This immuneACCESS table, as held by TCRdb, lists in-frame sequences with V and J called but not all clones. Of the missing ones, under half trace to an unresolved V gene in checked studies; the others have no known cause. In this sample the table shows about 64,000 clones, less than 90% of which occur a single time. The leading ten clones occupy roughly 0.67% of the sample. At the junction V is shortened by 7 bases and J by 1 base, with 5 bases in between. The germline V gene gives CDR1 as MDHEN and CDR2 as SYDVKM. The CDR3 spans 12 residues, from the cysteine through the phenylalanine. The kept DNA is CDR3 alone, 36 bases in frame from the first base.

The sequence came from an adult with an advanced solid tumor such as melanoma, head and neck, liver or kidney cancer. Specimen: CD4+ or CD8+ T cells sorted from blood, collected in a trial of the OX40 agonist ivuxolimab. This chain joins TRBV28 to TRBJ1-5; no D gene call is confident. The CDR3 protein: CASMRSNQPQHF. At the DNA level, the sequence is TGTGCCAGCATGCGGAGCAATCAGCCCCAGCATTTT.